The 6 T cell receptor beta chains below all came from one sample that was sequenced in a study of shared clonotypes between healthy human individuals. Libraries were prepared by immunoSEQ multiplex PCR; TCRdb keeps only in-frame clonotypes and omits some of them. This sample yields 1,500,000 or so clones, of which around 98.5% are seen a single time; under 0.45% belongs to the top ten. Sequences were obtained from naive CD4+ T cells sorted from blood. Documented subset: CD45RA+ positively selected. The receptor set was obtained from a man younger than 40 in good health.

This chain joins TRBV5-1 and TRBJ2-7; 7 nucleotides agree with TRBD2. Germline V CDR1 and CDR2: SGHRS, YFSETQ. The CDR3 is 15 amino acids. The V gene end was trimmed by 0 bases and the J gene end by 3 bases; junction bases not matched to a gene: 6. The CDR3: CASSLGTGTIYEQYF. In nucleotides, the CDR3 is TGCGCCAGCAGCTTGGGGACCGGGACTATCTACGAGCAGTACTTC.

This chain uses TRBV5-1 with TRBJ2-3, with 11 nucleotides matching TRBD2. The CDR3 totals 16 residues. CDR1 SGHRS and CDR2 YFSETQ come from the germline V gene. The trim removed 4 bases at V and 6 bases at J, leaving 10 bases unmatched. The CDR3 nucleotides read TGCGCCAGCAGCCCTAATAGCGGGAGGGCCGGGGATACGCAGTATTTT. It encodes CASSPNSGRAGDTQYF.

The V and J genes are TRBV23-1 and TRBJ2-7, with D unclear. TRBV23-1 is an open reading frame whose function is uncertain. CDR3 length: 13 amino acids. Trimming removed 0 bases at V and 3 bases at J, with 6 bases between. CDR3 amino acids: CASSQSGLYEQYF. The CDR3 coding sequence is TGCGCCAGCAGTCAATCGGGCCTCTACGAGCAGTACTTC.

The rearrangement links TRBV18 to TRBJ2-4; TRBD2 agrees at 8 bases. The junction had 17 bases not matched to a gene; V was cut back by 4 bases and J by 15 bases. The CDR3 loop spans 15 amino acids. The germline V gene encodes CDR1 KGHSH and CDR2 LQKENI. CDR3: CASSHLGSGKAPPYF. The CDR3 DNA reads TGTGCCAGCTCACACTTGGGTAGCGGGAAAGCTCCCCCGTACTTC.

The chain has TRBV28 and TRBJ2-1, with no clear D. The CDR3 runs to 12 residues. V was clipped by 6 bases and J by 8 bases, with 11 bases between them. Germline V gene sequence: CDR1 MDHEN, CDR2 SYDVKM. CDR3 amino acids: CASRTIPHEQFF. In DNA, the CDR3 is TGTGCCAGCAGAACCATACCCCATGAGCAGTTCTTC.

Worth noting for this clone: Other DNA sequences in the same sample also yield this CDR3. The chain uses TRBV30 and TRBJ1-5; tentative D call: TRBD1 (5 bases). This CDR3 is built from 13 residues. The ends were cut back, 1 base at V and 5 bases at J, with 9 bases in the middle. CDR1 and CDR2 from the germline V gene are GTSNPN and SVGIG (reference sequence). Here the CDR3 DNA reads TGTGCCTGGAGTGGCCAGGGTGATCAGCCCCAGCATTTT. Translated, it gives CAWSGQGDQPQHF.